This T cell receptor (beta chain) was sequenced for a study of cytomegalovirus exposure and HLA in healthy donors. The data were produced by immunoSEQ multiplex PCR, yet TCRdb's version contains in-frame clones alone and is incomplete. The sample has some 240,000 clones, around 86% seen once. Study-wide points: Rare TCR sequences predominated, though certain public TCRs were found in many donors.

Germline CDR1 reads SNHLY; CDR2 reads FYNNEI. Trimming cost V 6 bases and J 5 bases; bases outside gene matches: 7. There are 14 residues in the CDR3. As concerns this clone: The antigen remains unidentified.

This receptor was obtained from a woman between 18 and 29 years old in good health and CMV-seropositive. Sample: PBMCs. The chain has TRBV2 and TRBJ1-1; 9 nucleotides match TRBD1. The CDR3 nucleotides are TGTGCCAGCAGGTTGACAGGGGGAGTAACTGAAGCTTTCTTT. It is translated as CASRLTGGVTEAFF.